This TCR beta chain was observed in a study of blood T cell repertoires in COVID-19. Clones were read by immunoSEQ multiplex PCR, and TCRdb kept only the in-frame ones, dropping some. The data show 50,000 to 60,000 clones, around 80% seen once. The CDR3 runs 14 residues. Per germline, CDR1 LNHDA and CDR2 SQIVND (reference sequence). V trimming: 4 bases; J trimming: 4 bases; junction bases outside the gene matches: 4. Sequences were obtained from peripheral blood. The chain uses TRBV19 and TRBJ2-3, with 8 bases that match TRBD1. The TCR was taken from a human donor in a cohort sampled during active or convalescent COVID-19. The CDR3 region has the DNA TGTGCCAGTAGTAACGGACAGGGCGCAGATACGCAGTATTTT. It yields the protein CASSNGQGADTQYF. The variable domain in full, with the rest retrieved from reference TRBV19 and TRBJ2-3, is DGGITQSPKYLFRKEGQNVTLSCEQNLNHDAMYWYRQDPGQGLRLIYYSQIVNDFQKGDIAEGYSVSREKKESFPLTVTSAQKNPTAFYLCASSNGQGADTQYFGPGTRLTVL.